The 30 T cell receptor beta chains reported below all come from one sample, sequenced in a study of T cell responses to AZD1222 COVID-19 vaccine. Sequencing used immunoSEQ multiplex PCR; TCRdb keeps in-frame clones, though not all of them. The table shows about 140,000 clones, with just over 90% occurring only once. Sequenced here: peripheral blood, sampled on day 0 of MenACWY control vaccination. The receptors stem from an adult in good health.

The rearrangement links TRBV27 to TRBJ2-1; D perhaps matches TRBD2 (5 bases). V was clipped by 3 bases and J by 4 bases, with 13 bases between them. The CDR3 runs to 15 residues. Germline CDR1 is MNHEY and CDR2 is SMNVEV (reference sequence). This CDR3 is CASSFLGSTYNEQFF. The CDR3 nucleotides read TGTGCCAGCAGTTTTCTGGGGAGTACGTACAATGAGCAGTTCTTC.

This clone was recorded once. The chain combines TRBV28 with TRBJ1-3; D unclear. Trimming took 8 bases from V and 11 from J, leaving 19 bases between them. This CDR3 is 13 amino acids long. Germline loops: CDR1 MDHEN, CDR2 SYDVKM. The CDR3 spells CASHETGGVPIYF. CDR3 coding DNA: TGTGCCAGCCACGAAACCGGCGGGGTACCCATATATTTT.

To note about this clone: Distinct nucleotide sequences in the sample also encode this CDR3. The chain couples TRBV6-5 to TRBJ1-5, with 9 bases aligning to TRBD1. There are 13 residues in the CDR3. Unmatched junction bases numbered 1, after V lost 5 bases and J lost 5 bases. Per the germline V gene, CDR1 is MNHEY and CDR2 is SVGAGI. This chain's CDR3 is CASSRDRDQPQHF. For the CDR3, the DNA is TGTGCCAGCAGTCGGGACAGGGATCAGCCCCAGCATTTT.

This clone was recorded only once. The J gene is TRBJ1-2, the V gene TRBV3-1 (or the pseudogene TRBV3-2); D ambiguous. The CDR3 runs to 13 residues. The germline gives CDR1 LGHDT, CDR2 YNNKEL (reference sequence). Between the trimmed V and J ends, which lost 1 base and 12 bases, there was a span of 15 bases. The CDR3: CASSQVPGSTDTF. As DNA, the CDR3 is TGTGCCAGCAGCCAAGTACCGGGGAGCACGGACACCTTC.

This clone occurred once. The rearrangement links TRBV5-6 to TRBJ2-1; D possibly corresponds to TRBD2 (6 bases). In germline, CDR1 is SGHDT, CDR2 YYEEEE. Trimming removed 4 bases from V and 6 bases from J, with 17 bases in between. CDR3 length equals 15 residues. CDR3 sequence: CASSLGPGLRNEQFF. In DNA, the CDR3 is TGTGCCAGCAGCCTTGGACCGGGACTGCGCAATGAGCAGTTCTTC.

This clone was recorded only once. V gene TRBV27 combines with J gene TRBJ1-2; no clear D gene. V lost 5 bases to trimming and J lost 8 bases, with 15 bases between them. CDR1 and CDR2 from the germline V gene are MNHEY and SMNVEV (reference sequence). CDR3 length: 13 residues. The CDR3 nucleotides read TGTGCCAGCAGTCCCATTTCGAACGAGGGCTACACCTTC. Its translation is CASSPISNEGYTF.

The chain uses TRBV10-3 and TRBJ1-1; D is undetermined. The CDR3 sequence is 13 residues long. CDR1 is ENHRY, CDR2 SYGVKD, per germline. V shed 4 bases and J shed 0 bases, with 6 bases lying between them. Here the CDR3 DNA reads TGTGCCATCAGTGTAGGGTTGAACACTGAAGCTTTCTTT. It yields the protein CAISVGLNTEAFF.

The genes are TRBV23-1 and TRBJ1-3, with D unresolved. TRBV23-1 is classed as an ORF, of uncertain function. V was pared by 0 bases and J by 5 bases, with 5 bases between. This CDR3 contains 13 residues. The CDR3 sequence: CASSQSDRNTIYF. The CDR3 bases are TGCGCCAGCAGTCAATCCGATCGAAACACCATATATTTT.

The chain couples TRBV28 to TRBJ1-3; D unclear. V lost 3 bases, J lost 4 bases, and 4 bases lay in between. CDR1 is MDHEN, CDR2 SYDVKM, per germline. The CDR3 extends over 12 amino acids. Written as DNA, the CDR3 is TGTGCCAGCAGTTTCCGCGGAAACACCATATATTTT. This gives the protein CASSFRGNTIYF.

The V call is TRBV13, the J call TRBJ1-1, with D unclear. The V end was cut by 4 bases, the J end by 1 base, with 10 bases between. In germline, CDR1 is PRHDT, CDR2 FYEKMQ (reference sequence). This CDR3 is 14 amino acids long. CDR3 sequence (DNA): TGTGCCAGCAGCTCTGGAGGAGCGAACACTGAAGCTTTCTTT. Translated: CASSSGGANTEAFF.

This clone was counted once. CDR3 sequence reads: CASSPLPNTGELFF. The CDR3 nucleotides are TGCGCCAGCAGCCCACTACCGAACACCGGGGAGCTGTTTTTT. The V gene is TRBV5-1, the J gene TRBJ2-2; D uncertain. With 4 bases removed from V and 0 bases from J, the gap between germline ends came to 7 bases. In germline, CDR1 is SGHRS, CDR2 YFSETQ. There are 14 residues in the CDR3.

The DNA for the CDR3 is TGTGCCAGCAGCGTAGGGACGGGCGACGGGGCTGATACGCAGTATTTT. Amino acids: CASSVGTGDGADTQYF. The V gene is TRBV9, the J gene TRBJ2-3; D may be TRBD1 or TRBD2 (5 bases each). Deletions cut 0 bases from V and 6 bases from J, with 17 bases between. The CDR3 length is 16 residues. Germline V CDR1 and CDR2: SGDLS, YYNGEE.

As DNA, the CDR3 is TGTGCCAGTAGTCGCCTGGGGGCTCTGAACACTGAAGCTTTCTTT. Translating gives CASSRLGALNTEAFF. The chain is built from TRBV19 and TRBJ1-1, with a tentative D call TRBD1 (6 bases). The V gene's germline CDR1 is LNHDA and CDR2 SQIVND (reference sequence). The V and J ends lost 5 bases and 0 bases respectively, with 13 bases between them. The CDR3 is made up of 15 amino acids.

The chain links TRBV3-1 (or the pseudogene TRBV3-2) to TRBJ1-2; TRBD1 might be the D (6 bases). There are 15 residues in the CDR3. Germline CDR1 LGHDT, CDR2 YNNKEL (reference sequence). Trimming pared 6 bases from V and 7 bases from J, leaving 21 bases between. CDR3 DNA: TGTGCCAGCAGTCACGATTGGGGGGCGTCGAGTGGCTACACCTTC. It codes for CASSHDWGASSGYTF.

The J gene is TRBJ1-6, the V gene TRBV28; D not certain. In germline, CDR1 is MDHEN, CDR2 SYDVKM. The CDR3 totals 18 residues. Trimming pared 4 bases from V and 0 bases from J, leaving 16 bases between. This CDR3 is CASSSRAEFSSYNSPLHF. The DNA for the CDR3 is TGTGCCAGCAGTTCCCGGGCCGAATTTTCCTCCTATAATTCACCCCTCCACTTT.

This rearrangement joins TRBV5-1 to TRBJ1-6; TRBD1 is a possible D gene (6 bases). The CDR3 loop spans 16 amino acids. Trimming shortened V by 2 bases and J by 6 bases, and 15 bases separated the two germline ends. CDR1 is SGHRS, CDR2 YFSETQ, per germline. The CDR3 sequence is CASSLQGSEFNSPLHF. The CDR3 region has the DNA TGCGCCAGCAGCTTACAGGGATCGGAATTTAATTCACCCCTCCACTTT.

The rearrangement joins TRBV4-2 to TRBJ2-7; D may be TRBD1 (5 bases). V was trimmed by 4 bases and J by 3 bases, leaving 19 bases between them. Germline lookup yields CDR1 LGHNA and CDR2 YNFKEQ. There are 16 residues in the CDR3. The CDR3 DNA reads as TGTGCCAGCAGCCGACTTACAGGTCAAGGTGGCTACGAGCAGTACTTC. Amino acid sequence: CASSRLTGQGGYEQYF.

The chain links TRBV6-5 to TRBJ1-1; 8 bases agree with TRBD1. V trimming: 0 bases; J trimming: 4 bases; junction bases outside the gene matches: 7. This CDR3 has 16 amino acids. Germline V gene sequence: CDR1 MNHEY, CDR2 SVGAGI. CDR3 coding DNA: TGTGCCAGCAGTTACTCCAGTCAGGGGGCCGGCACTGAAGCTTTCTTT. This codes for CASSYSSQGAGTEAFF.

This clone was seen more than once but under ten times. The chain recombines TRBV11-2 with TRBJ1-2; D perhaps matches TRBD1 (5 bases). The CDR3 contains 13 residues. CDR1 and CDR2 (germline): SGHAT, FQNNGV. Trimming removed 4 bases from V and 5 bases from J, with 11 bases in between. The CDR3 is CASSSWGGYGYTF. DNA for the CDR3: TGTGCCAGCAGCTCCTGGGGGGGGTATGGCTACACCTTC.

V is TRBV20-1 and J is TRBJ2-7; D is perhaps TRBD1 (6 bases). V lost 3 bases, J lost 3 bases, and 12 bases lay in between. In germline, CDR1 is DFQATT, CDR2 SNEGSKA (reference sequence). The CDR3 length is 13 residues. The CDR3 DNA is TGCAGTGCTAGTGACACAGGGAACTACGAGCAGTACTTC. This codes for CSASDTGNYEQYF.

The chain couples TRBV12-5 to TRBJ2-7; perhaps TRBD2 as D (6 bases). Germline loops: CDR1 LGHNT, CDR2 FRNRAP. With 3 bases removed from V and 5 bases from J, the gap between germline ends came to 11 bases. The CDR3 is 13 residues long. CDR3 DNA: TGTGCTAGTGGTTTCGGGGGTAGGAACGAGCAGTACTTC. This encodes CASGFGGRNEQYF. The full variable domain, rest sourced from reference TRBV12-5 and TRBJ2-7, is DARVTQTPRHKVTEMGQEVTMRCQPILGHNTVFWYRQTMMQGLELLAYFRNRAPLDDSGMPKDRFSAEMPDATLATLKIQPSEPRDSAVYFCASGFGGRNEQYFGPGTRLTVT.

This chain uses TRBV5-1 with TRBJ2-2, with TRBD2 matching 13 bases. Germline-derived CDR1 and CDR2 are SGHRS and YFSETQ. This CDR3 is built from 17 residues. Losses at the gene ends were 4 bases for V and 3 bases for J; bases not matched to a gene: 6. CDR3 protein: CASSRTSGSEDTGELFF. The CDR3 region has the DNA TGCGCCAGCAGCAGGACTAGCGGGAGTGAGGACACCGGGGAGCTGTTTTTT.

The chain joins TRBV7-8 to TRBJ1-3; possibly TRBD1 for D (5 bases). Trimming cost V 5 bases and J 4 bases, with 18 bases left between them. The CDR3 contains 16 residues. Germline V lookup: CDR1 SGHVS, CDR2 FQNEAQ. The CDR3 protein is CASSLRRGPGGNTIYF. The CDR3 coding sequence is TGTGCCAGCAGCCTCCGACGGGGACCAGGAGGAAACACCATATATTTT.

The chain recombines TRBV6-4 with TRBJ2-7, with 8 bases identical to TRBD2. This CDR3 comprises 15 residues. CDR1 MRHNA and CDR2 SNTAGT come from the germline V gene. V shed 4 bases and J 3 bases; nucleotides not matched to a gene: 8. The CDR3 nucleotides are TGTGCCAGCAGTGTGGAAGCGGGAGCCCACTACGAGCAGTACTTC. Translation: CASSVEAGAHYEQYF.

CDR3 in amino acids: CASRGGANSGNTIYF. For the CDR3, the DNA is TGTGCCAGCAGGGGGGGAGCCAACTCTGGAAACACCATATATTTT. The rearrangement uses TRBV9 and TRBJ1-3; the D gene is possibly TRBD1 (5 bases). Germline CDR1 and CDR2: SGDLS and YYNGEE. Between the trimmed V and J ends, which lost 5 bases and 0 bases, there was a span of 12 bases. CDR3 length: 15 amino acids.

The CDR3, as DNA: TGTGCCAGCAGTTTCTCGGATCGGGGTGAAGCTTTCTTT. Translating it yields CASSFSDRGEAFF. The chain employs TRBV12-3 or TRBV12-4 and TRBJ1-1, with D unclear. The V gene lost 3 bases and the J gene lost 7 bases, with 12 bases spanning the gap. The CDR3 is made up of 13 amino acids.

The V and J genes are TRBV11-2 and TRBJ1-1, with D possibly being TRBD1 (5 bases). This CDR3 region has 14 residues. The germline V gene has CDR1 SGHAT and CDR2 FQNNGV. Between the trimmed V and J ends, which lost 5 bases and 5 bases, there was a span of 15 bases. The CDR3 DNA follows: TGTGCCAGCAGCCCACACCAGGGTCGGACTGAAGCTTTCTTT. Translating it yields CASSPHQGRTEAFF.

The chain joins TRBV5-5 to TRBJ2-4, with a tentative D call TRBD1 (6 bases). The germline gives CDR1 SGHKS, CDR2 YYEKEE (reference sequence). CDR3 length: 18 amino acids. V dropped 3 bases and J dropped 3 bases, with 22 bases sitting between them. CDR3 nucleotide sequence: TGTGCCAGCAGCTCGTGGGGGACCAATGACAGGTACAAAAACATTCAGTACTTC. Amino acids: CASSSWGTNDRYKNIQYF.

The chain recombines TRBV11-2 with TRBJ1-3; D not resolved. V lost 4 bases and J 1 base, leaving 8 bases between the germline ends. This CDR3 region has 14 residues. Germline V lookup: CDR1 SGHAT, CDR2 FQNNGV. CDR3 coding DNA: TGTGCCAGCAGCTCACGGACTTCTGGAAACACCATATATTTT. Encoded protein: CASSSRTSGNTIYF.

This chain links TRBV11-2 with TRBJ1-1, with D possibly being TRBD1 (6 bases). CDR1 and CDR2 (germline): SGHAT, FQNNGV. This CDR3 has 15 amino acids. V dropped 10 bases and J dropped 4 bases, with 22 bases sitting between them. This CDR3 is CATSAIRGLGTEAFF. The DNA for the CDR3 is TGTGCCACCTCAGCGATCAGGGGATTGGGCACTGAAGCTTTCTTT.